These 24 T cell receptor beta chains originate from one sample sequenced in a study of cytomegalovirus exposure and HLA in healthy donors. The PCR made use of 60 Vbeta and 13 Jbeta primers. Clones were read by immunoSEQ multiplex PCR, and TCRdb kept only the in-frame ones, dropping some. The data show roughly 97,000 clones, 60% to 80% seen once. The sequenced material came from PBMCs. These receptors originate from a man in his fifties or sixties in good health and CMV-seropositive.

This chain's CDR3 is CASSVDGAGGSYNEQFF. CDR3 DNA sequence: TGTGCCAGCAGCGTAGACGGAGCGGGGGGATCCTACAATGAGCAGTTCTTC. This rearrangement joins TRBV9 to TRBJ2-1; 9 nucleotides match TRBD2. The CDR3 runs 17 residues. J lost 1 base, V lost 0 bases, and 5 bases had no gene match. Germline CDR1 SGDLS, CDR2 YYNGEE. Variable domain in full (rest from reference TRBV9 and TRBJ2-1): DSGVTQTPKHLITATGQRVTLRCSPRSGDLSVYWYQQSLDQGLQFLIQYYNGEERAKGNILERFSAQQFPDLHSELNLSSLELGDSALYFCASSVDGAGGSYNEQFFGPGTRLTVL.

V and J are TRBV7-6 and TRBJ1-1; TRBD1 might be the D (6 bases). Germline values: CDR1 SGHVS, CDR2 FNYEAQ. Between the trimmed V and J ends, which lost 5 bases and 6 bases, there was a span of 13 bases. The CDR3 extends over 13 amino acids. As DNA, the CDR3 is TGTGCCAGCAGCCGACAGGCGCGGTCTGAAGCTTTCTTT. This codes for CASSRQARSEAFF.

J is TRBJ2-3 and V is TRBV9; D perhaps matches TRBD1 (6 bases). Germline CDR1 and CDR2: SGDLS and YYNGEE. Trimming left V 2 bases short and J 0 bases short, with 13 bases between. The CDR3 is made up of 16 amino acids. CDR3 DNA: TGTGCCAGCAGCGTCAACTCAGGGGTTAGCACAGATACGCAGTATTTT. Residues: CASSVNSGVSTDTQYF.

The V call is TRBV4-1, the J call TRBJ1-1; TRBD1 matches at 7 bases. Losses at the gene ends were 3 bases for V and 6 bases for J; bases not matched to a gene: 13. This CDR3 is 16 amino acids long. CDR1 MGHRA and CDR2 YSYEKL come from the germline V gene. As DNA, the CDR3 is TGCGCCAGCAGCCAGGACGCCCCGGGACAGAGGGCTGAAGCTTTCTTT. This codes for CASSQDAPGQRAEAFF.

This clone was detected a few times. Here the CDR3 reads CASSLTGSSYEQYF. CDR3 nucleotide sequence: TGTGCCAGCAGCTTGACAGGCAGCTCCTACGAGCAGTACTTC. The V call is TRBV7-9, the J call TRBJ2-7; the D gene is possibly TRBD1 (6 bases). Per the germline V gene, CDR1 is SEHNR and CDR2 is FQNEAQ (reference sequence). V was cut by 3 bases and J by 0 bases, with 9 bases left in between. The CDR3 spans 14 residues.

The chain combines TRBV7-6 with TRBJ2-3; D not certain. The CDR3 loop spans 16 amino acids. CDR1 SGHVS and CDR2 FNYEAQ come from the germline V gene. V lost 5 bases to trimming and J lost 2 bases, with 17 bases between them. The CDR3 DNA reads TGTGCCAGCAGCCTACGGTCCCCACTATCCACAGATACGCAGTATTTT. This sequence encodes CASSLRSPLSTDTQYF.

The V gene is TRBV11-3, the J gene TRBJ1-5; D is unresolved. Germline assignment: CDR1 SGHNT and CDR2 YENEEA. The V end lost 1 base, the J end lost 5 bases, and 15 bases lay between the germline ends. The CDR3 runs 16 residues. CDR3 region: CASSLVGRPLDQPQHF. CDR3 nucleotide sequence: TGTGCCAGCAGCTTAGTAGGCAGGCCATTGGATCAGCCCCAGCATTTT.

J is TRBJ1-2 and V is TRBV7-2, with D possibly being TRBD1 (6 bases). V dropped 1 base and J dropped 4 bases, with 13 bases sitting between them. This CDR3 region has 15 residues. Germline V lookup: CDR1 SGHTA, CDR2 FQGNSA. CDR3 bases: TGTGCCAGCAGCTTAGTCAGGGGAATCGGCTATGGCTACACCTTC. Encoded protein: CASSLVRGIGYGYTF.

This clone has only a few counts. The genes are TRBV5-1 and TRBJ1-1; 9 nucleotides align to TRBD1. This CDR3 is built from 15 residues. V shed 4 bases and J 2 bases; nucleotides not matched to a gene: 6. The germline CDR1 and CDR2 sequences are SGHRS and YFSETQ. The CDR3 nucleotides are TGCGCCAGCAGCACCTGGGACAGGGCAAACACTGAAGCTTTCTTT. Its translation is CASSTWDRANTEAFF.

This clone came up once. This sequence joins TRBV5-4 and TRBJ1-2; 8 bases align to TRBD1. The junction had 8 bases not matched to a gene; V was cut back by 3 bases and J by 4 bases. Germline values: CDR1 SGHNT, CDR2 YYREEE (reference sequence). The CDR3 runs 15 residues. CDR3 DNA sequence: TGTGCCAGCAGCTCCGCACTCGGACAGGGCTATGGCTACACCTTC. Protein product: CASSSALGQGYGYTF.

Comments on this clone: Mismatch with germline at one junction end may stem from a read error. The chain carries TRBV7-9 and TRBJ1-2; 8 bases fit TRBD1. CDR3 size: 13 residues. Germline CDR1 and CDR2: SEHNR and FQNEAQ (reference sequence). CDR3 in DNA: TGTTCCAGCAGCTTCCAGGGGGCGAATGGCTACACCTTC. Protein: CSSSFQGANGYTF.

Note on this clone: The germline gene is not matched at one end of the junction; a read error may be the cause. The J gene is TRBJ1-2, the V gene TRBV6-5; 7 bases match TRBD1. CDR1 is MNHEY and CDR2 is SVGAGI in the germline V gene. The CDR3 extends over 14 amino acids. This chain's CDR3 is CASSDSGQSNGYTF. In DNA form, the CDR3 reads TGTGCCAGCAGTGACTCGGGACAGAGCAATGGCTACACCTTC.

The chain couples TRBV4-3 to TRBJ1-4; D is possibly TRBD1 (6 bases). Germline V gene lookup returns CDR1 LGHNA and CDR2 YSLEER. V lost 4 bases and J 5 bases, leaving 17 bases between the germline ends. The CDR3 has 16 residues. CDR3 nucleotides: TGCGCCAGCAGCCGAACCTTTGGGACACGAAATGAAAAACTGTTTTTT. Its protein product is CASSRTFGTRNEKLFF.

The rearrangement joins TRBV10-2 to TRBJ1-1; D is ambiguous. With 4 bases removed from V and 1 base from J, the gap between germline ends came to 7 bases. Per germline, CDR1 WSHSY and CDR2 SAAADI. This CDR3 region has 13 residues. CDR3 bases: TGCGCCAGCAGTGGTTCAGGGAACACTGAAGCTTTCTTT. It encodes CASSGSGNTEAFF.

The chain has TRBV6-5 and TRBJ1-2; D is ambiguous. The germline V and J ends were trimmed by 0 bases and 8 bases, with 10 bases remaining between them. Per the germline V gene, CDR1 is MNHEY and CDR2 is SVGAGI. The CDR3 is made up of 13 amino acids. The CDR3 region has the DNA TGTGCCAGCAGTTACTCGGAAACGCGGGGCTACACCTTC. This gives the protein CASSYSETRGYTF.

Turning to this clone: An end of the junction does not agree with germline; a read error may underlie this. V usage is TRBV7-9 and J usage is TRBJ1-1; D call uncertain. CDR1 SEHNR and CDR2 FQNEAQ come from the germline V gene (reference sequence). The CDR3 covers 12 residues. The CDR3 loop reads CSSSFSNTEAFF. CDR3 DNA sequence: TGTTCCAGCAGCTTCTCGAACACTGAAGCTTTCTTT.

The V call is TRBV6-5, the J call TRBJ1-6, with 8 bases lining up with TRBD1. With 0 bases clipped from V and 12 bases from J, the junction kept 10 bases outside the gene matches. The CDR3 extends over 16 amino acids. Germline-derived CDR1 and CDR2 are MNHEY and SVGAGI. The CDR3 here is CASSYSRPAGGLPLHF. The CDR3 nucleotides are TGTGCCAGCAGTTACTCCCGACCGGCAGGGGGCCTACCCCTCCACTTT.

V is TRBV5-4 and J is TRBJ2-5; possibly TRBD1 for D (5 bases). Deletions cut 4 bases from V and 3 bases from J, with 13 bases between. Germline CDR1 and CDR2: SGHNT and YYREEE (reference sequence). The CDR3 spans 14 residues. The CDR3 reads CASSRRVTEETQYF. Here the CDR3 DNA reads TGTGCCAGCAGCCGCAGGGTTACGGAAGAGACCCAGTACTTC.

This chain joins TRBV4-2 and TRBJ1-3; D unresolved. The germline CDR1 and CDR2 sequences are LGHNA and YNFKEQ. Trimming removed 0 bases from V and 1 base from J, with 7 bases in between. This CDR3 region has 15 residues. CDR3 nucleotide sequence: TGTGCCAGCAGCCAAGATCACGGGTCTGGAAACACCATATATTTT. This encodes CASSQDHGSGNTIYF.

CDR3 nucleotides: TGTGCCAGCAGCTTAGGACAGTTCAACACCATATATTTT. It yields the protein CASSLGQFNTIYF. The chain recombines TRBV7-2 with TRBJ1-3; a weak D match, TRBD1 (5 bases). Germline CDR1 is SGHTA and CDR2 is FQGNSA. The CDR3 extends over 13 amino acids. The V end lost 1 base, the J end lost 7 bases, and 8 bases lay between the germline ends.

The gene calls are TRBV11-2 and TRBJ2-7, with a tentative D call TRBD2 (5 bases). Per germline, CDR1 SGHAT and CDR2 FQNNGV. The germline V and J ends were trimmed by 3 bases and 3 bases, with 9 bases remaining between them. CDR3 size: 13 residues. In DNA, the CDR3 is TGTGCCAGCAGCTTTTATGCGGGCTACGAGCAGTACTTC. Its translation: CASSFYAGYEQYF.

V is TRBV10-2 and J is TRBJ1-3; 7 nucleotides agree with TRBD1. V was pared by 1 base and J by 1 base, with 13 bases of the junction left unmatched. Looked up from germline, CDR1 is WSHSY and CDR2 is SAAADI. This CDR3 spans 19 amino acids. The CDR3 DNA is TGCGCCAGCAGTGAGTTCCCTCCGGGACAGAGTACATCTGGAAACACCATATATTTT. It yields the protein CASSEFPPGQSTSGNTIYF.

The chain combines TRBV5-1 with TRBJ2-7; D is possibly TRBD1 (6 bases). The CDR3 is 13 amino acids. Trimming stripped 0 bases from V and 5 bases from J, with 9 bases between. CDR1 is SGHRS, CDR2 YFSETQ, per germline. CDR3 in DNA: TGCGCCAGCAGCTTGGGGTCAGGGGACGAGCAGTACTTC. Its protein product is CASSLGSGDEQYF.

The chain recombines TRBV6-1 with TRBJ1-5, with D unresolved. V was shortened by 7 bases and J by 2 bases, with 12 bases between the two germline ends. This CDR3 has 14 residues. From germline, CDR1 is MNHNS and CDR2 SASEGT. The CDR3 is CASTFEVGNQPQHF. CDR3 coding DNA: TGTGCCAGCACCTTCGAGGTCGGCAATCAGCCCCAGCATTTT.